This T cell receptor (beta chain) was sequenced for a study of CD8 T cells in Susac syndrome. TEMRA cells were enriched by FACS, while CD8+ and CD4+ T cells were obtained through a negative isolation that was performed magnetically. RNA amounts of about 0.45 to 1 ug underwent reverse transcription with random hexamers. TCRdb redid the calling of the immunoSEQ multiplex PCR reads with MiXCR, one entry per CDR3 protein. The sample has about 53,000 distinct CDR3 sequences, 85% to 95% seen once; the top ten hold less than 0.8%. This CDR3 spans 15 amino acids. V shed 1 base and J shed 0 bases, with 10 bases lying between them.

The rearrangement uses TRBV12-3 or TRBV12-4 and TRBJ2-7, with D maybe TRBD1 (5 bases). This TCR came from a human donor with Susac syndrome. Material for sequencing was CD8+ T cells from PBMCs. The CDR3 coding sequence is TGTGCCAGCAGTTTAGGGGGCCTTAGCTCCTACGAGCAGTACTTC. Translating it yields CASSLGGLSSYEQYF.